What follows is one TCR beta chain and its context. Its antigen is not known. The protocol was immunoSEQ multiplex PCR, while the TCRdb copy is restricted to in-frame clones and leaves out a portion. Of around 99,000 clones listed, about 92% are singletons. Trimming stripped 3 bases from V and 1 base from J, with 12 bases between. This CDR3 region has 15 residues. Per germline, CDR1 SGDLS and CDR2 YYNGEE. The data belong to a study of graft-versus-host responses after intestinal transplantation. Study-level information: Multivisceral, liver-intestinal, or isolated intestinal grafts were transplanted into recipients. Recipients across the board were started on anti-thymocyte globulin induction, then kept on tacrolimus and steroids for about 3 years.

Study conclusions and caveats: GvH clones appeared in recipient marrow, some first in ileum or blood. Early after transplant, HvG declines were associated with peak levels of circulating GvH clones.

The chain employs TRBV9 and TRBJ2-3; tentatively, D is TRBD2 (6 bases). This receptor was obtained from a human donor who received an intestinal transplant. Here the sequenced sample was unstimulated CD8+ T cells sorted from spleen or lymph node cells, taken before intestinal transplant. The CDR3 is CASSAGGEGTDTQYF. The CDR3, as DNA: TGTGCCAGCAGCGCTGGCGGGGAGGGCACAGATACGCAGTATTTT. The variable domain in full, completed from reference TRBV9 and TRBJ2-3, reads DSGVTQTPKHLITATGQRVTLRCSPRSGDLSVYWYQQSLDQGLQFLIQYYNGEERAKGNILERFSAQQFPDLHSELNLSSLELGDSALYFCASSAGGEGTDTQYFGPGTRLTVL.